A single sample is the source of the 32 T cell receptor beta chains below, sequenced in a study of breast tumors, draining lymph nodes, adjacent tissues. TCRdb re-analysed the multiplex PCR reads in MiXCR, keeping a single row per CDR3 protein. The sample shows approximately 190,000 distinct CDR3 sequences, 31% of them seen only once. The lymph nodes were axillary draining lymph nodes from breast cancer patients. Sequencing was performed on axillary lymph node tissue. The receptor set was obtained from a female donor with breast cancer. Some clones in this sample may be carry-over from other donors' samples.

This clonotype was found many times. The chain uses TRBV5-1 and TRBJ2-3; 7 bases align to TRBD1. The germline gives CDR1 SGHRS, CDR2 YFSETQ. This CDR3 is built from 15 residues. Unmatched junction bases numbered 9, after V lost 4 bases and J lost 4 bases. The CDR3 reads CASSPDREGPDTQYF. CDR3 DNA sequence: TGCGCCAGCAGCCCCGACAGGGAAGGACCAGATACGCAGTATTTT.

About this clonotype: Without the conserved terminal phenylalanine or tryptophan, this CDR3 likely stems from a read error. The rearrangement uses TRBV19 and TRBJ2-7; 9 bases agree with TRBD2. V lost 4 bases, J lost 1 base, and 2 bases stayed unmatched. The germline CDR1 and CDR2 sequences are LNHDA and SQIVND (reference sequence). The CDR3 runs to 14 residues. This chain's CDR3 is CASSRTSDSYEQYP. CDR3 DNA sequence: TGTGCCAGTAGTAGGACTAGCGATTCCTACGAGCAGTACCCA.

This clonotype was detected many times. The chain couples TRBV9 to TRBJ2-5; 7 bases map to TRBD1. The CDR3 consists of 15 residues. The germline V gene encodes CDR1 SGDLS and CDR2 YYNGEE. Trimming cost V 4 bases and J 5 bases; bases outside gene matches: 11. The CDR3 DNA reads TGTGCCAGCAGCAAGGGGGTACAGGGGTGGGAGACCCAGTACTTC. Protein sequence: CASSKGVQGWETQYF.

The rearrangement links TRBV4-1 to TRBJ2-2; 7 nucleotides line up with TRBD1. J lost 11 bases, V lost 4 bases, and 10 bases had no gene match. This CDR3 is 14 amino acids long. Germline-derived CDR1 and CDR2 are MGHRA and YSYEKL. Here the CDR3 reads CASSRKTGFDELFF. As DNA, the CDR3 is TGCGCCAGCAGCCGAAAGACAGGGTTCGACGAGCTGTTTTTT.

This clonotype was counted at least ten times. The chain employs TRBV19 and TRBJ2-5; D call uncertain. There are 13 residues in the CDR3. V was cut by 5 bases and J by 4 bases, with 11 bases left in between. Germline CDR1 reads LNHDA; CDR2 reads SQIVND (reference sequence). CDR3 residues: CASSAGRRETQYF. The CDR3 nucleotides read TGTGCCAGTAGTGCCGGACGTCGAGAGACCCAGTACTTC.

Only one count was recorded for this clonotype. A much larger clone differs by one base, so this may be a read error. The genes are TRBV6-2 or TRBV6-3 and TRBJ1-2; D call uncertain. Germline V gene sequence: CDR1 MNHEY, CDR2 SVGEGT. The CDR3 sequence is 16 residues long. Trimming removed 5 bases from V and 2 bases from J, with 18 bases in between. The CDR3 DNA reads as TGTGCCAGCAGTCCCACCGCGAGAGGACTAAACTATGGCTACACCTTC. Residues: CASSPTARGLNYGYTF.

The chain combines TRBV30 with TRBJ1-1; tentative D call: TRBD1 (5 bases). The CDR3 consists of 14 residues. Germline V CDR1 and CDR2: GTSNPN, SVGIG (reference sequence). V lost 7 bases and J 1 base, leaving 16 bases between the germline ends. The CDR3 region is CASFRGAGNTEAFF. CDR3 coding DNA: TGTGCCTCCTTTAGGGGCGCAGGGAACACTGAAGCTTTCTTT.

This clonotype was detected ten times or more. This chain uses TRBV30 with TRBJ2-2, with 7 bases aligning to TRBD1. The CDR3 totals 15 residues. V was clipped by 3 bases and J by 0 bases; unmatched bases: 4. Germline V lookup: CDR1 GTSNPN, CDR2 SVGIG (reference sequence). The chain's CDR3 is CAWRGTETNTGELFF. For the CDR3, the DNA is TGTGCCTGGAGGGGGACAGAGACGAACACCGGGGAGCTGTTTTTT.

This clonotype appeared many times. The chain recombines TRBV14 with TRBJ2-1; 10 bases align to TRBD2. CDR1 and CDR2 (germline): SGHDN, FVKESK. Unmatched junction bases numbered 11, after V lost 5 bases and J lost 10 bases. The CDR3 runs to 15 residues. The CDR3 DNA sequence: TGTGCCAGCAGCAGAAGCGGGAGGGCCGACCGGGAGCAGTTCTTC. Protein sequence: CASSRSGRADREQFF.

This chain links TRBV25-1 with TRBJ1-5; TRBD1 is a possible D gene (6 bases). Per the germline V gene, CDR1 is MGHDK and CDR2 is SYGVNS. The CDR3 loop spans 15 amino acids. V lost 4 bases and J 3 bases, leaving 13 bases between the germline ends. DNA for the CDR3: TGTGCCAGCAGTGGGTGGGGGACAAACAATCAGCCCCAGCATTTT. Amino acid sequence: CASSGWGTNNQPQHF. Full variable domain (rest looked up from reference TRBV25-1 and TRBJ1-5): EADIYQTPRYLVIGTGKKITLECSQTMGHDKMYWYQQDPGMELHLIHYSYGVNSTEKGDLSSESTVSRIRTEHFPLTLESARPSHTSQYLCASSGWGTNNQPQHFGDGTRLSIL.

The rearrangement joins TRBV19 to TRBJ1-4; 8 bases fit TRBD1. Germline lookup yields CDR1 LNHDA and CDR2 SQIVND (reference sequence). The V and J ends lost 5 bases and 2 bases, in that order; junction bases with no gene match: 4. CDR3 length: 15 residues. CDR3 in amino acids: CASSQQGATNEKLFF. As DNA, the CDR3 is TGTGCCAGTAGTCAGCAGGGGGCGACTAATGAAAAACTGTTTTTT.

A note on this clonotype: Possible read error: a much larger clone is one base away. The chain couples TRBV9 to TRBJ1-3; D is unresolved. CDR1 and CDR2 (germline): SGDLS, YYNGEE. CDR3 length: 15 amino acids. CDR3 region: CASSPPGSSGNTTYF. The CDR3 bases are TGTGCCAGCAGCCCCCCCGGGAGCTCTGGAAACACCACATATTTT.

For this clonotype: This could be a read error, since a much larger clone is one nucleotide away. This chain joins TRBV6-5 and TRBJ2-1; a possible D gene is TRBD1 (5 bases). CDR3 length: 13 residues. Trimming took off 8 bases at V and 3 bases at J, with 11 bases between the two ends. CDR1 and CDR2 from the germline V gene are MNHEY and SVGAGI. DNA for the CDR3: TGTGCCAGCGGTAACAGGTACTACAATGAGCAGTTCTTC. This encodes CASGNRYYNEQFF.

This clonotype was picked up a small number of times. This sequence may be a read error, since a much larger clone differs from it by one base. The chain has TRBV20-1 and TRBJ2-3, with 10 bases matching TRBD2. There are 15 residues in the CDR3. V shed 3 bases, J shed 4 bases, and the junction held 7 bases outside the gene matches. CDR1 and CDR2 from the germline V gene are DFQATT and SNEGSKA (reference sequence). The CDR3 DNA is TGCAGTGCTAGGGGTGGAAGCGGGGGGGCAGATACGCAGTATTTT. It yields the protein CSARGGSGGADTQYF.

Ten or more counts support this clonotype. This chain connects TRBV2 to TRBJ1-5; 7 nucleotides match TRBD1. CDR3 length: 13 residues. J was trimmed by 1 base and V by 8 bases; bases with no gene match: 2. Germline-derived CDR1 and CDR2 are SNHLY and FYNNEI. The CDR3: CASQGESNQPQHF. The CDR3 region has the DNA TGTGCCAGCCAGGGGGAGAGCAATCAGCCCCAGCATTTT.

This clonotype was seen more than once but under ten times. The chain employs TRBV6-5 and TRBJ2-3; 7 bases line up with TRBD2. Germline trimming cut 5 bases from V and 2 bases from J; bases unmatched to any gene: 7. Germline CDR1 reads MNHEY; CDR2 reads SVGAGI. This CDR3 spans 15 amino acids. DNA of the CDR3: TGTGCCAGCAGTCACCGGGGGGTGAACACAGATACGCAGTATTTT. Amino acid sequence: CASSHRGVNTDTQYF.

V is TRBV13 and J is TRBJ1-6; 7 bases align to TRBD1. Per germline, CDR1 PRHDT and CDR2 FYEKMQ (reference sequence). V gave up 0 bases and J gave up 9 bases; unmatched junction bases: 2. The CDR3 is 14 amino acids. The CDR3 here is CASSLGGTASPLHF. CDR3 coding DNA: TGTGCCAGCAGCTTAGGTGGGACAGCTTCACCCCTCCACTTT.

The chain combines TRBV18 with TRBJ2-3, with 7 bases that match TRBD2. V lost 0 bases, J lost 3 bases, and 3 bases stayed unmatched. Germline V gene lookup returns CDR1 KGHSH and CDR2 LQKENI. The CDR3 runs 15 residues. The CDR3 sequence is CASSPPPRGTDTQYF. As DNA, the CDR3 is TGTGCCAGCTCACCACCGCCGCGGGGGACAGATACGCAGTATTTT.

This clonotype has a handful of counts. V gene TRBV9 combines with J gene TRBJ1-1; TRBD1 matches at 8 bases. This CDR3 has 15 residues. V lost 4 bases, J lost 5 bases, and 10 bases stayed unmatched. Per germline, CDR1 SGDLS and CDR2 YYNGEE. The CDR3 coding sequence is TGTGCCAGCAGCCAACGACAGGGGAGGGGGACTGAAGCTTTCTTT. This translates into CASSQRQGRGTEAFF.

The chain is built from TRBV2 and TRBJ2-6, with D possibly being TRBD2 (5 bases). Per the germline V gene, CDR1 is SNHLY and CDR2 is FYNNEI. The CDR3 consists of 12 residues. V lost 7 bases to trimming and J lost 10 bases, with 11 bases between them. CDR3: CASTLGSNVLTF. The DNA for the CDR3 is TGTGCCAGCACCCTGGGGAGTAACGTCCTGACTTTC.

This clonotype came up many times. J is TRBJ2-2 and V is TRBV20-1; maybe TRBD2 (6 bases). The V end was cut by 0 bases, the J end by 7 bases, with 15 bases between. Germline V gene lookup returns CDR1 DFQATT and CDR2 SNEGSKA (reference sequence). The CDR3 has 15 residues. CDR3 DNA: TGCAGTGCTAGAGAGGGCCACGGAGGGGACGGGGAGCTGTTTTTT. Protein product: CSAREGHGGDGELFF.

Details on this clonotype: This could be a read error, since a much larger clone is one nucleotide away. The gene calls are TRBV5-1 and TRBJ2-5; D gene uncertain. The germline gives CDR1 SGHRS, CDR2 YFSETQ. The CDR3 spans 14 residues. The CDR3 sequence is CASSSFSPQETHYF. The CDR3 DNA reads TGCGCCAGCAGCTCCTTCTCCCCCCAAGAGACCCACTACTTC.

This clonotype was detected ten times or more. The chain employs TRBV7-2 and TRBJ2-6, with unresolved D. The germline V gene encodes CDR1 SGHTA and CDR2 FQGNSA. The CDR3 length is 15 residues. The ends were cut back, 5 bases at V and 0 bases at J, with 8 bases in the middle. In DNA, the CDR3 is TGTGCCAGCAGCCCTCGGTTCTCTGGGGCCAACGTCCTGACTTTC. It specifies CASSPRFSGANVLTF. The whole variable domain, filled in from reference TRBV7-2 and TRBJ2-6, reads GAGVSQSPSNKVTEKGKDVELRCDPISGHTALYWYRQSLGQGLEFLIYFQGNSAPDKSGLPSDRFSAERTGGSVSTLTIQRTQQEDSAVYLCASSPRFSGANVLTFGAGSRLTVL.

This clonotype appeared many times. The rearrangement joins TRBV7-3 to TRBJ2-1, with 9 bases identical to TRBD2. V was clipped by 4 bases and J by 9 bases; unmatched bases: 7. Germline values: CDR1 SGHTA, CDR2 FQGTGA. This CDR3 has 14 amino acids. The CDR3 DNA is TGTGCCAGCAGCTGGCTAGCGGGGACCGCTGAGCAGTTCTTC. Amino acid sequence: CASSWLAGTAEQFF.

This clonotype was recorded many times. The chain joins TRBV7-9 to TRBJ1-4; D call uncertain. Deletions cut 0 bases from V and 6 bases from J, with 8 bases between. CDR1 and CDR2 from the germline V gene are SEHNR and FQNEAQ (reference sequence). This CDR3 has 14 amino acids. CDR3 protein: CASSLAGGDEKLFF. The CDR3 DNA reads TGTGCCAGCAGCTTAGCGGGCGGGGATGAAAAACTGTTTTTT.

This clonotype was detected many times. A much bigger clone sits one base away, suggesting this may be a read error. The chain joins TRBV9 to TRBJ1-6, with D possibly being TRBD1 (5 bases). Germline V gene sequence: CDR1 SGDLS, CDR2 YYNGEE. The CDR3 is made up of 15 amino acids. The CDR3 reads CASSVVAGSNSPPHF. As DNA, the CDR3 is TGTGCCAGCAGCGTAGTGGCAGGGAGTAATTCACCCCCCCACTTT.

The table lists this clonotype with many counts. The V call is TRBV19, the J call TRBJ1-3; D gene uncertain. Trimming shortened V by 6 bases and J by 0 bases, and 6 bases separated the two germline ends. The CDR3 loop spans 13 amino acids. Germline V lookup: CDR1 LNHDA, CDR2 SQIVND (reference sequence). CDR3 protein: CASRLSSGNTIYF. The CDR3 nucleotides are TGTGCCAGTAGGCTGAGCTCTGGAAACACCATATATTTT.

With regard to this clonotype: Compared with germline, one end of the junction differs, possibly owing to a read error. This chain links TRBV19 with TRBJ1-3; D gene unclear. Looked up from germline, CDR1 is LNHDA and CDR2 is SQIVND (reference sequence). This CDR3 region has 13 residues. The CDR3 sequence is CASRYSSGNIIYF. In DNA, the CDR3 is TGTGCCAGTAGGTACAGCTCCGGAAACATCATATATTTT.

CDR3 protein: CASSYYSGRGTGELFF. The CDR3 region has the DNA TGTGCCAGCAGTTACTATAGCGGGAGGGGCACCGGGGAGCTGTTTTTT. This chain connects TRBV6-2 or TRBV6-3 to TRBJ2-2; TRBD2 matches 11 bases. Germline CDR1 and CDR2: MNHEY and SVGEGT. This CDR3 spans 16 amino acids. J gave up 4 bases and V 1 base, and 2 bases lay outside the gene matches.

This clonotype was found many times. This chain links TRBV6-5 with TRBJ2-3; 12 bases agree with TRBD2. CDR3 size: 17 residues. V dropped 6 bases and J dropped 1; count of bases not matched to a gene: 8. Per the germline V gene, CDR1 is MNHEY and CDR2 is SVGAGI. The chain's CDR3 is CASRRTSGNFGTDTQYF. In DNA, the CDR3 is TGTGCCAGCAGGCGGACTAGCGGGAATTTCGGCACAGATACGCAGTATTTT.

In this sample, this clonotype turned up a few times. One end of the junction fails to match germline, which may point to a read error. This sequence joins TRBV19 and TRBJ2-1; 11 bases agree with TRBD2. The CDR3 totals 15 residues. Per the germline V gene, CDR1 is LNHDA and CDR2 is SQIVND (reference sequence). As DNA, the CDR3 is TGTGCCAGTAGTATGGGACTAGCGGCGACCAATGAGCAGCTCTTC. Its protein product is CASSMGLAATNEQLF.

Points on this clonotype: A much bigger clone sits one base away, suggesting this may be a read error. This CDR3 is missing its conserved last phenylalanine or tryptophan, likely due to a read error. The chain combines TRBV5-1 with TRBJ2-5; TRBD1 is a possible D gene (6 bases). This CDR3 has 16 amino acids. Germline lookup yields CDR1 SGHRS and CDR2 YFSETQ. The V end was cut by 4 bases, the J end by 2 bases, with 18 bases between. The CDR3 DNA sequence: TGCGCCAGCAGCCAAATCAGGGGAAAGGGGCAAGAGACCCAGTACTGC. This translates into CASSQIRGKGQETQYC.